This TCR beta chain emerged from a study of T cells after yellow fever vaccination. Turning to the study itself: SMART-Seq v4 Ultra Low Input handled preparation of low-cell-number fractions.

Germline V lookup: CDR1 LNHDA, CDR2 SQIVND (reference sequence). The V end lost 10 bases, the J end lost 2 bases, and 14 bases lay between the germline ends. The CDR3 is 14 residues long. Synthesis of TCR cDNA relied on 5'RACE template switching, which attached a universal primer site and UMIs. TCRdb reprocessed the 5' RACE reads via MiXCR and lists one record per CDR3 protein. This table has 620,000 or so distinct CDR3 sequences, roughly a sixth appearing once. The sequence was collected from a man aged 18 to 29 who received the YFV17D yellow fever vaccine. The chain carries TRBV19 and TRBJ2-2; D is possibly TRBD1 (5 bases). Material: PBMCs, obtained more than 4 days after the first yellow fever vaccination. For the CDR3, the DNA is TGTGCCACCCCTAGGGGTTCTAACACCGGGGAGCTGTTTTTT. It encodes CATPRGSNTGELFF. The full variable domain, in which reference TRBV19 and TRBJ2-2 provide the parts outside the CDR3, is DGGITQSPKYLFRKEGQNVTLSCEQNLNHDAMYWYRQDPGQGLRLIYYSQIVNDFQKGDIAEGYSVSREKKESFPLTVTSAQKNPTAFYLCATPRGSNTGELFFGEGSRLTVL.